This T cell receptor beta chain was observed in a study of CD8+ T cells in alopecia areata. Losses at the gene ends were 1 base for V and 3 bases for J; bases not matched to a gene: 10. There are 18 residues in the CDR3. Germline lookup yields CDR1 LNHNV and CDR2 YYDKDF (reference sequence). This clone occurred many times. cDNA prepared by RNA extraction and subsequent reverse transcription served as the template for sequencing. Repertoires were generated with immunoSEQ multiplex PCR, while TCRdb's copy carries only in-frame clones and drops some. The sample records 150,000 to 200,000 clones, approximately 67% being singletons. Treatment here: oral pan-JAK inhibitor, 5-10 mg twice daily.

The sequencing used CD4+ T cells sorted from blood, collected around week 50, from a patient treated with tofacitinib. The chain has TRBV15 and TRBJ2-5, with 11 positions matching TRBD2. This clonotype originated in a human donor with alopecia areata. DNA for the CDR3: TGTGCCACCAGCAGAGCTTGGGGGAAGACTAGCGGGGAAGAGACCCAGTACTTC. Amino acids: CATSRAWGKTSGEETQYF.